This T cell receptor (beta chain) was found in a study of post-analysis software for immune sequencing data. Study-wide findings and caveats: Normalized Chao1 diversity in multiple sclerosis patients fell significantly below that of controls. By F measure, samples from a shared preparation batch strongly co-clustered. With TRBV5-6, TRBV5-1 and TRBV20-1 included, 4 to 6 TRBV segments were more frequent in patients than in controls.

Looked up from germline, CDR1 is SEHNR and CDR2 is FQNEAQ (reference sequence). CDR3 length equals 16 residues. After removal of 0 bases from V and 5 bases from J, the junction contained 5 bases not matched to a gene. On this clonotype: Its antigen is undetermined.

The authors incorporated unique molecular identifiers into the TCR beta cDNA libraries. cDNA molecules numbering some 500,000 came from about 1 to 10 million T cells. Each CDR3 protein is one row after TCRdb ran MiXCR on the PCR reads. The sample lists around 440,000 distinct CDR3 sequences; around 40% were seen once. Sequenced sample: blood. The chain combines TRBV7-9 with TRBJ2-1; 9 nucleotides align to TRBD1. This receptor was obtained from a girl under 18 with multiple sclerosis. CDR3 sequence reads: CASSLAQGARDNEQFF. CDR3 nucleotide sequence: TGTGCCAGCAGCTTAGCACAGGGGGCACGGGACAATGAGCAGTTCTTC.